These T cell receptor beta chains were read from a single sample in a study of cytomegalovirus exposure and HLA in healthy donors. Here immunoSEQ multiplex PCR was the method, and the copy in TCRdb shows in-frame clones only, minus some. Among some 100,000 clones, roughly 72% were seen once, and the ten largest hold roughly 11%. Sequenced sample: PBMCs. These TCRs come from a woman between 45 and 60 years old in good health and CMV-seropositive. The CDR3 runs from the conserved cysteine through the conserved F or W. A D gene is named only where the DNA matches it firmly. The size field is filled for only some rows; it gives once, few, many or a size class.

d_call: TRBD1; j_call: TRBJ2-7; v_call: TRBV5-1; clone_size: once; cdr3_aa: CASRLDRANEQYF; cdr3_nt: TGCGCCAGCAGACTGGACAGGGCCAACGAGCAGTACTTC
d_call: TRBD2; j_call: TRBJ2-5; v_call: TRBV7-2; clone_size: once; cdr3_aa: CASSLWTSGGAETQYF; cdr3_nt: TGTGCCAGCAGCTTATGGACTAGCGGGGGTGCGGAGACCCAGTACTTC
d_call: -; j_call: TRBJ1-4; v_call: TRBV4-2; clone_size: -; cdr3_aa: CASSQGPISPNEKLFF; cdr3_nt: TGTGCCAGCAGCCAGGGCCCTATCTCCCCTAATGAAAAACTGTTTTTT
d_call: TRBD1; j_call: TRBJ1-1; v_call: TRBV19; clone_size: -; cdr3_aa: CASSKGTGLNTEAFF; cdr3_nt: TGTGCCAGTAGCAAAGGGACAGGGCTCAACACTGAAGCTTTCTTT
d_call: TRBD1; j_call: TRBJ2-7; v_call: TRBV28; clone_size: -; cdr3_aa: CASYQPGQGVHEQYF; cdr3_nt: TGTGCCAGCTACCAACCGGGACAGGGGGTCCACGAGCAGTACTTC
d_call: TRBD1; j_call: TRBJ1-5; v_call: TRBV19; clone_size: -; cdr3_aa: CVSSQAADRGGNQPQHF; cdr3_nt: TGTGTCAGTAGTCAAGCCGCTGACAGGGGTGGCAATCAGCCCCAGCATTTT
d_call: -; j_call: TRBJ2-7; v_call: TRBV25-1; clone_size: -; cdr3_aa: CASIGNSYEQYF; cdr3_nt: TGTGCCAGCATCGGGAACTCCTACGAGCAGTACTTC
d_call: -; j_call: TRBJ2-5; v_call: TRBV28; clone_size: -; cdr3_aa: CASSLPDRSQETQYF; cdr3_nt: TGTGCCAGCAGTTTACCCGACAGGTCCCAAGAGACCCAGTACTTC
d_call: -; j_call: TRBJ2-2; v_call: TRBV9; clone_size: -; cdr3_aa: CASSVDQGPPLGGELFF; cdr3_nt: TGTGCCAGCAGCGTAGACCAGGGGCCTCCCTTGGGCGGGGAGCTGTTTTTT
d_call: TRBD1; j_call: TRBJ1-4; v_call: TRBV29-1; clone_size: -; cdr3_aa: CSVEGGQGNEKLFF; cdr3_nt: TGCAGCGTTGAGGGGGGACAGGGGAATGAAAAACTGTTTTTT
d_call: -; j_call: TRBJ1-2; v_call: TRBV4-2; clone_size: -; cdr3_aa: CASSHTDPNYGYTF; cdr3_nt: TGTGCCAGCAGCCATACAGATCCTAACTATGGCTACACCTTC
d_call: TRBD2; j_call: TRBJ2-1; v_call: TRBV10-3; clone_size: -; cdr3_aa: CAISVSSGGAGYNEQFF; cdr3_nt: TGTGCCATCAGTGTTTCTAGCGGGGGGGCCGGCTACAATGAGCAGTTCTTC
d_call: -; j_call: TRBJ1-5; v_call: TRBV7-9; clone_size: -; cdr3_aa: CASSFEARSIPDSNQPQHF; cdr3_nt: TGTGCCAGCAGCTTCGAAGCACGCTCGATCCCCGATAGCAATCAGCCCCAGCATTTT
d_call: TRBD1; j_call: TRBJ2-7; v_call: TRBV4-1; clone_size: few; cdr3_aa: CASSQAYGQGYEQYF; cdr3_nt: TGCGCCAGCAGCCAAGCCTATGGACAGGGCTACGAGCAGTACTTC
d_call: -; j_call: TRBJ1-2; v_call: TRBV28; clone_size: -; cdr3_aa: CASAEGTDYGYTF; cdr3_nt: TGTGCCAGCGCCGAGGGAACTGACTATGGCTACACCTTC
d_call: -; j_call: TRBJ2-7; v_call: TRBV5-1; clone_size: -; cdr3_aa: CASSLDKTYEQYF; cdr3_nt: TGCGCCAGCAGCTTGGACAAGACCTACGAGCAGTACTTC
d_call: TRBD1; j_call: TRBJ1-1; v_call: TRBV19; clone_size: -; cdr3_aa: CASSYTGTGNTEAFF; cdr3_nt: TGTGCCAGTAGTTACACCGGGACAGGGAACACTGAAGCTTTCTTT
d_call: TRBD1; j_call: TRBJ1-1; v_call: TRBV4-2; clone_size: few; cdr3_aa: CASSQTGGGGTEAFF; cdr3_nt: TGTGCCAGCAGCCAGACAGGGGGAGGGGGCACTGAAGCTTTCTTT
d_call: -; j_call: TRBJ2-7; v_call: TRBV7-2; clone_size: few; cdr3_aa: CASSLSSRMYEQYF; cdr3_nt: TGTGCCAGCAGCTTATCTAGCCGGATGTACGAGCAGTACTTC
d_call: -; j_call: TRBJ1-1; v_call: TRBV6-6; clone_size: -; cdr3_aa: CASSGARLNTEAFF; cdr3_nt: TGTGCCAGCAGTGGGGCCCGCTTGAACACTGAAGCTTTCTTT
d_call: -; j_call: TRBJ2-7; v_call: TRBV19; clone_size: -; cdr3_aa: CASSRPRRFEQYF; cdr3_nt: TGTGCCAGTAGTAGGCCCAGGAGGTTTGAGCAGTACTTC
d_call: -; j_call: TRBJ2-3; v_call: TRBV19; clone_size: -; cdr3_aa: CASSFGHRTDTQYF; cdr3_nt: TGTGCCAGTAGTTTCGGACATCGCACAGATACGCAGTATTTT
d_call: TRBD2; j_call: TRBJ2-1; v_call: TRBV5-4; clone_size: -; cdr3_aa: CASSRGGLAGSYEQFF; cdr3_nt: TGTGCCAGCAGCCGCGGTGGGCTAGCGGGAAGCTATGAGCAGTTCTTC
d_call: -; j_call: TRBJ1-1; v_call: TRBV5-1; clone_size: -; cdr3_aa: CASSRTVGTEAFF; cdr3_nt: TGCGCCAGCAGCCGGACAGTCGGCACTGAAGCTTTCTTT
d_call: -; j_call: TRBJ1-4; v_call: TRBV6-5; clone_size: -; cdr3_aa: CASSYDRAENEKLFF; cdr3_nt: TGTGCCAGCAGTTACGATAGAGCGGAGAATGAAAAACTGTTTTTT
d_call: TRBD2; j_call: TRBJ2-1; v_call: TRBV28; clone_size: few; cdr3_aa: CASSLWTSDNEQFF; cdr3_nt: TGTGCCAGCAGTTTATGGACTAGCGACAATGAGCAGTTCTTC
d_call: TRBD1; j_call: TRBJ2-7; v_call: TRBV27; clone_size: few; cdr3_aa: CASSLSPGTDSYEQYF; cdr3_nt: TGTGCCAGCAGTTTATCACCCGGGACAGACTCCTACGAGCAGTACTTC
d_call: TRBD2; j_call: TRBJ2-1; v_call: TRBV28; clone_size: -; cdr3_aa: CASSSHLAAFHNEQFF; cdr3_nt: TGTGCCAGCAGCTCTCATCTAGCGGCATTCCACAATGAGCAGTTCTTC
d_call: -; j_call: TRBJ2-5; v_call: TRBV5-1; clone_size: -; cdr3_aa: CASSLGDFQETQYF; cdr3_nt: TGCGCCAGCAGCTTGGGGGACTTTCAAGAGACCCAGTACTTC
d_call: -; j_call: TRBJ1-1; v_call: TRBV27; clone_size: few; cdr3_aa: CASRPFVRAGWTEAFF; cdr3_nt: TGTGCCAGCAGACCCTTCGTTAGAGCAGGGTGGACTGAAGCTTTCTTT
d_call: TRBD2; j_call: TRBJ2-1; v_call: TRBV7-9; clone_size: -; cdr3_aa: CASSFGASGVQNEQFF; cdr3_nt: TGTGCCAGCAGCTTCGGTGCTAGCGGGGTCCAAAATGAGCAGTTCTTC
d_call: TRBD1; j_call: TRBJ1-5; v_call: TRBV19; clone_size: -; cdr3_aa: CASSTRTGGGNQPQHF; cdr3_nt: TGTGCCAGTAGTACAAGGACAGGGGGAGGCAATCAGCCCCAGCATTTT
d_call: TRBD1; j_call: TRBJ1-2; v_call: TRBV5-4; clone_size: -; cdr3_aa: CASSLKDRGDYGYTF; cdr3_nt: TGTGCCAGCAGTTTAAAGGACAGGGGGGACTATGGCTACACCTTC
d_call: -; j_call: TRBJ2-2; v_call: TRBV18; clone_size: once; cdr3_aa: CASSPPSAGELFF; cdr3_nt: TGTGCCAGCTCACCACCGAGTGCCGGGGAGCTGTTTTTT
d_call: TRBD1; j_call: TRBJ1-1; v_call: TRBV2; clone_size: few; cdr3_aa: CASSSLTGSMNTEAFF; cdr3_nt: TGTGCCAGCAGTTCCTTGACAGGGAGCATGAACACTGAAGCTTTCTTT
d_call: TRBD1; j_call: TRBJ1-1; v_call: TRBV2; clone_size: -; cdr3_aa: CASRPPTGGGGTEAFF; cdr3_nt: TGTGCCAGCAGGCCCCCGACAGGGGGCGGCGGCACTGAAGCTTTCTTT
d_call: TRBD1; j_call: TRBJ1-2; v_call: TRBV6-4; clone_size: -; cdr3_aa: CASSAEGASHYGYTF; cdr3_nt: TGTGCCAGCAGTGCAGAGGGGGCCTCCCACTATGGCTACACCTTC
d_call: -; j_call: TRBJ1-2; v_call: TRBV5-4; clone_size: -; cdr3_aa: CASEGEGAGANYGYTF; cdr3_nt: TGTGCCAGCGAAGGGGAGGGTGCGGGGGCTAACTATGGCTACACCTTC
d_call: -; j_call: TRBJ1-5; v_call: TRBV27; clone_size: -; cdr3_aa: CASSLTGDQPQHF; cdr3_nt: TGTGCCAGCAGCCTGACAGGAGATCAGCCCCAGCATTTT
d_call: TRBD2; j_call: TRBJ2-7; v_call: TRBV28; clone_size: few; cdr3_aa: CASSRYETSLYEQYF; cdr3_nt: TGTGCCAGCAGTCGATACGAGACTAGCCTGTACGAGCAGTACTTC
d_call: -; j_call: TRBJ2-1; v_call: TRBV15; clone_size: -; cdr3_aa: CATSIPPSGNEQFF; cdr3_nt: TGTGCCACCAGCATCCCCCCTTCGGGAAATGAGCAGTTCTTC
d_call: -; j_call: TRBJ1-5; v_call: TRBV19; clone_size: -; cdr3_aa: CASSMEVGSNQPQHF; cdr3_nt: TGTGCCAGTAGTATGGAGGTAGGGAGCAATCAGCCCCAGCATTTT
d_call: -; j_call: TRBJ2-2; v_call: TRBV5-8; clone_size: -; cdr3_aa: CASSLTGHNTGELFF; cdr3_nt: TGTGCCAGCAGCTTGACGGGACATAACACCGGGGAGCTGTTTTTT
d_call: TRBD1; j_call: TRBJ1-4; v_call: TRBV2; clone_size: -; cdr3_aa: CASLSQGAGEKLFF; cdr3_nt: TGTGCCAGCTTGAGTCAGGGGGCAGGTGAAAAACTGTTTTTT
d_call: TRBD2; j_call: TRBJ2-1; v_call: TRBV9; clone_size: -; cdr3_aa: CASSRLIAGGAYNEQFF; cdr3_nt: TGTGCCAGCAGCAGACTTATAGCGGGTGGGGCCTACAATGAGCAGTTCTTC